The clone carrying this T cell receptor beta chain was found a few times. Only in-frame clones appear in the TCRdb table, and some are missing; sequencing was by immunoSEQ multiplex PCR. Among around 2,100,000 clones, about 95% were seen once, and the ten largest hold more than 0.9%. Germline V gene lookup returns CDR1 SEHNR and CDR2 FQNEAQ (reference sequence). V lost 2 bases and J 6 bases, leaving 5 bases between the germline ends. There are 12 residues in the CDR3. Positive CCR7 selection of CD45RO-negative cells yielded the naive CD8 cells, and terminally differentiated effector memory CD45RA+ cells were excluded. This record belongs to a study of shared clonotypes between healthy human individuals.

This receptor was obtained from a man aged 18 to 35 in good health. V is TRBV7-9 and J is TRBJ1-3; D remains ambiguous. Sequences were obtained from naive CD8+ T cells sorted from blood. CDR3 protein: CASSLTENTIYF. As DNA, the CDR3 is TGTGCCAGCAGCTTAACGGAAAACACCATATATTTT. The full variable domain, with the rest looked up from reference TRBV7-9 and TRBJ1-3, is DTGVSQNPRHKITKRGQNVTFRCDPISEHNRLYWYRQTLGQGPEFLTYFQNEAQLEKSRLLSDRFSAERPKGSFSTLEIQRTEQGDSAMYLCASSLTENTIYFGEGSWLTVV.